This TCR beta chain was identified in a study of beta chain features in type 1 diabetes. General study results and limits: Short templates might get an advantage during PCR, and this would be equal in patients and controls. Moderate yet significant TCRB CDR3 shortening was seen in Type 1 diabetes patients in all four CD4+ subsets.

Comments on this clone: Its specificity is not known.

Based on CD45RO/CCR7/CD25/CD127/CD95/CD27, CD4+ regulatory, stem cell-like memory, naive and central memory cells were sorted. The trim removed 5 bases at V and 1 base at J, leaving 9 bases unmatched. Germline V gene sequence: CDR1 SGHAT, CDR2 FQNNGV. The CDR3 is 16 residues long. All of the isolated RNA was reverse transcribed, so expressed TCRB transcripts were sequenced. The assay was immunoSEQ multiplex PCR, and TCRdb's table has in-frame clones only and misses some. The table records 200,000 to 300,000 clones, approximately 15% of them present only once. The chain combines TRBV11-2 with TRBJ2-5; TRBD2 matches 8 bases. The TCR was taken from a man aged 30 to 45 with type 1 diabetes. Sequenced sample: naive CD4+ T cells from blood. The CDR3 sequence is CASSRPRLASQETQYF. CDR3 nucleotide sequence: TGTGCCAGCAGCCGACCTAGACTAGCGTCCCAAGAGACCCAGTACTTC.